This T cell receptor beta chain was found in a study of T cells after yellow fever vaccination. Each CDR3 protein gets one entry after TCRdb re-called the 5' RACE reads with MiXCR. Of hundreds of thousands of distinct CDR3 sequences listed, about a sixth were seen once; the top ten hold around 15%. Trimming at V came to 0 bases and at J to 1 base, leaving 0 bases not matched to a gene. Germline assignment: CDR1 SGHRS and CDR2 YFSETQ. This CDR3 comprises 15 residues. This clonotype appeared a few times. The gene calls are TRBV5-1 and TRBJ2-7, with 11 bases aligning to TRBD1. Sample: PBMCs, taken 5 to 6 days after the first yellow fever vaccination. The sequence was collected from a man between 18 and 35 years old who received the YFV17D yellow fever vaccine. The CDR3 spells CASSLGDRGSYEQYV. The DNA of the CDR3 is TGCGCCAGCAGCTTGGGGGACAGGGGGTCCTACGAGCAGTACGTC.